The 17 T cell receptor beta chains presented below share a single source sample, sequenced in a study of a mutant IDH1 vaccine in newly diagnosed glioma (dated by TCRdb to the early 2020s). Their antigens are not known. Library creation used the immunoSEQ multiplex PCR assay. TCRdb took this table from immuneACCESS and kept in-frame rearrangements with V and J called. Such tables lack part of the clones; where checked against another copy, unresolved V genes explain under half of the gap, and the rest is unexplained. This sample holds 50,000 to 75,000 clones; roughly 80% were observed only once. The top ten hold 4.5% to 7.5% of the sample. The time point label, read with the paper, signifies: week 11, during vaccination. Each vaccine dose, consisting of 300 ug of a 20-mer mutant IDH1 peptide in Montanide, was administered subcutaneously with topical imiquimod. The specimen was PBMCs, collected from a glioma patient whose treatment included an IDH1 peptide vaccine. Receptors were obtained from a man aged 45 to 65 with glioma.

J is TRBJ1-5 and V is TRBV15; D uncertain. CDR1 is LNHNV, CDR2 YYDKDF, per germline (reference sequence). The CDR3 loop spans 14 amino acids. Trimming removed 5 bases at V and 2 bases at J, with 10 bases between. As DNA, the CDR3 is TGTGCCACCAGCCGGTCGGCCGGCAATCAGCCCCAGCATTTT. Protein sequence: CATSRSAGNQPQHF.

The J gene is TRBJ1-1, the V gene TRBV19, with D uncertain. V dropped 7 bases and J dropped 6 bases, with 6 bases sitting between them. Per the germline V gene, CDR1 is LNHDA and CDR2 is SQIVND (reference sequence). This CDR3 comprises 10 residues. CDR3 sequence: CASMGAEAFF. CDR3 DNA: TGTGCCAGTATGGGCGCTGAAGCTTTCTTT. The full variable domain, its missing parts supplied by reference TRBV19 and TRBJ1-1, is DGGITQSPKYLFRKEGQNVTLSCEQNLNHDAMYWYRQDPGQGLRLIYYSQIVNDFQKGDIAEGYSVSREKKESFPLTVTSAQKNPTAFYLCASMGAEAFFGQGTRLTVV.

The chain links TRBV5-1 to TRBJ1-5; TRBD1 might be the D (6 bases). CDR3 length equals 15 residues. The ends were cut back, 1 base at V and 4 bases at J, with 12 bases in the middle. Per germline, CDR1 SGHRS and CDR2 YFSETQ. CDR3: CASSLLGQGNQPQHF. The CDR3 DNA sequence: TGCGCCAGCAGCTTGTTGGGGCAGGGGAATCAGCCCCAGCATTTT.

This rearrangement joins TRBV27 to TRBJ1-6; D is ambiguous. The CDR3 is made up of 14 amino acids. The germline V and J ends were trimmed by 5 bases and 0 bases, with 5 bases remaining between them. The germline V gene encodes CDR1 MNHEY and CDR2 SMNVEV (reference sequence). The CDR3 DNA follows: TGTGCCAGCAGTATAAGCTCCTATAATTCACCCCTCCACTTT. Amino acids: CASSISSYNSPLHF.

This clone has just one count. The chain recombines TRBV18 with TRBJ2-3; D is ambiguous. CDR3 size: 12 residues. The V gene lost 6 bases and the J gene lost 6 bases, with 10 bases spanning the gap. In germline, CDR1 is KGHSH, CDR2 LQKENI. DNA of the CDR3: TGTGCCAGCTCCCCCGGTGAGGATACGCAGTATTTT. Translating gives CASSPGEDTQYF. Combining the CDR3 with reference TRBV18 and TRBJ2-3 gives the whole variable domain NAGVMQNPRHLVRRRGQEARLRCSPMKGHSHVYWYRQLPEEGLKFMVYLQKENIIDESGMPKERFSAEFPKEGPSILRIQQVVRGDSAAYFCASSPGEDTQYFGPGTRLTVL.

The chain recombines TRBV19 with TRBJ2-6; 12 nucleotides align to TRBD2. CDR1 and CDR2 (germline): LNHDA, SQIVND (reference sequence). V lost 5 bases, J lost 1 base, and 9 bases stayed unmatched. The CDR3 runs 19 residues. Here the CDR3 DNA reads TGTGCCAGTAGTGATGGACTAGCGGGAACGCCATCTGGGGCCAACGTCCTGACTTTC. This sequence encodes CASSDGLAGTPSGANVLTF.

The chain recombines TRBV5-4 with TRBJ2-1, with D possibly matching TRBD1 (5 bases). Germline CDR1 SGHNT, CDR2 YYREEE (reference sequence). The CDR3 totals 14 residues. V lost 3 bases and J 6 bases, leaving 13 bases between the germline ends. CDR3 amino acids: CASSSDSFPNEQFF. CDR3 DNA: TGTGCCAGCAGCTCAGACAGTTTTCCCAATGAGCAGTTCTTC.

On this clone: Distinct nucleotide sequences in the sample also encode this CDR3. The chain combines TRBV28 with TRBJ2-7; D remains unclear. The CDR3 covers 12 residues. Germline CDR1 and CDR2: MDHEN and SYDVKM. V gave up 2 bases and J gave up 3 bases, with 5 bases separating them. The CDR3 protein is CASSLRVYEQYF. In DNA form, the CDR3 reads TGTGCCAGCAGTTTACGAGTCTACGAGCAGTACTTC.

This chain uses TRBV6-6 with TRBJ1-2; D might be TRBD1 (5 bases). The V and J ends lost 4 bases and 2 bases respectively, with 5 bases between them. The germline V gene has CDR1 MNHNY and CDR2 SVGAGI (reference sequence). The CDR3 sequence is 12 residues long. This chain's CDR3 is CASSWDNYGYTF. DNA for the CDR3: TGTGCCAGCAGTTGGGACAACTATGGCTACACCTTC.

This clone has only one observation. Written as DNA, the CDR3 is TGTGCCAGCAGCCAAGAGGGCGAGGGCGGGAGTCTCGATACGCAGTATTTT. Translated, it gives CASSQEGEGGSLDTQYF. The V gene is TRBV4-2, the J gene TRBJ2-3; 7 nucleotides line up with TRBD2. V shed 0 bases, J shed 6 bases, and the junction held 12 bases outside the gene matches. Germline CDR1 and CDR2: LGHNA and YNFKEQ. The CDR3 runs to 17 residues.

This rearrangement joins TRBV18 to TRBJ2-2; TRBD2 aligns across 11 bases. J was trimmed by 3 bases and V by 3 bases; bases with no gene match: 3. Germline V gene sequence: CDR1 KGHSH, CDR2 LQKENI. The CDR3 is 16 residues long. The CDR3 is CASSPLGLADTGELFF. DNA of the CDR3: TGTGCCAGCTCACCCTTGGGACTAGCGGACACCGGGGAGCTGTTTTTT.

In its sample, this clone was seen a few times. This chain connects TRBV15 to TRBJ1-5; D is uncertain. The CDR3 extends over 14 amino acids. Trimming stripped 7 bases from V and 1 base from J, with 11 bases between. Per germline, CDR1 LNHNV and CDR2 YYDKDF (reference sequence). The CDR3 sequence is CATTFSGSNQPQHF. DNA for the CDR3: TGTGCCACCACCTTTAGTGGCAGCAATCAGCCCCAGCATTTT.

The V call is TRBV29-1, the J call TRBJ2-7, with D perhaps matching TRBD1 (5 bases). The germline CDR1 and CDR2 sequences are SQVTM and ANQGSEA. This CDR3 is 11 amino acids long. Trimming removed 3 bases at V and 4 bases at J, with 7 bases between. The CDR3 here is CSVESGYEQYF. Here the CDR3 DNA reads TGCAGCGTTGAGTCAGGGTACGAGCAGTACTTC.

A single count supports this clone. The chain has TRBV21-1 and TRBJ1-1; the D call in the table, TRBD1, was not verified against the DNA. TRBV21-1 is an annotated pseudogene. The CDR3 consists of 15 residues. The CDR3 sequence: CASSTGGALNTEAFF. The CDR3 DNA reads TGTGCCAGCAGTACAGGGGGAGCCTTGAACACTGAAGCTTTCTTT.

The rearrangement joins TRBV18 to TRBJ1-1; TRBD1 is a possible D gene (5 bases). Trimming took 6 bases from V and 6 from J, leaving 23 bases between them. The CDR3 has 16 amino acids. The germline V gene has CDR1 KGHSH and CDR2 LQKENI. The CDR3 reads CASSGELGRGPAEAFF. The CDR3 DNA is TGTGCCAGCTCGGGGGAACTGGGTAGGGGCCCAGCTGAAGCTTTCTTT. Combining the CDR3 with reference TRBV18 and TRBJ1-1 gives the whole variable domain NAGVMQNPRHLVRRRGQEARLRCSPMKGHSHVYWYRQLPEEGLKFMVYLQKENIIDESGMPKERFSAEFPKEGPSILRIQQVVRGDSAAYFCASSGELGRGPAEAFFGQGTRLTVV.

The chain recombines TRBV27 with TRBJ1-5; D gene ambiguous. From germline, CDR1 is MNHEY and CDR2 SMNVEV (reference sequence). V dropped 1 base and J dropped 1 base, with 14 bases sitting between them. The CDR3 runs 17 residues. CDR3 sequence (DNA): TGTGCCAGCAGTTTATATGGATACCGAGCCAGCAATCAGCCCCAGCATTTT. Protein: CASSLYGYRASNQPQHF.

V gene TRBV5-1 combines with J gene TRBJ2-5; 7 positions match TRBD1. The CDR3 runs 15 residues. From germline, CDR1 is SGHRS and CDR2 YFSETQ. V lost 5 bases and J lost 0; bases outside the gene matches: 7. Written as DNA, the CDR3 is TGCGCCAGCAGTCCTACAGGGGTAGACCAAGAGACCCAGTACTTC. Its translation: CASSPTGVDQETQYF.